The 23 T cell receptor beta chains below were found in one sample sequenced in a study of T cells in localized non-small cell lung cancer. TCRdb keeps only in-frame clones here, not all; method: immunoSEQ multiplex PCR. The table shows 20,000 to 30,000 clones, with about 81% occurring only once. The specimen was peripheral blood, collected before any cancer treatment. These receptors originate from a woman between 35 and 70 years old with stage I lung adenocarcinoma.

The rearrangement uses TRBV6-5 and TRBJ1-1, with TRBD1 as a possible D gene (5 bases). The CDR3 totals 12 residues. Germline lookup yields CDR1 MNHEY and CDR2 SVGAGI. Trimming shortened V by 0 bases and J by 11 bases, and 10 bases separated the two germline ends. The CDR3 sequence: CASSYSGDRAFF. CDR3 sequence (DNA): TGTGCCAGCAGTTACTCGGGGGATCGGGCTTTCTTT.

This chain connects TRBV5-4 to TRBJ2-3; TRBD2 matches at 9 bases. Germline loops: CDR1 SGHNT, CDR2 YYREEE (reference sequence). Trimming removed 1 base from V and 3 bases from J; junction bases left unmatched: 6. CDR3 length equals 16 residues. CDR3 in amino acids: CASSLKNSGGTDTQYF. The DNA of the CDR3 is TGTGCCAGCAGCTTGAAGAATAGCGGGGGAACAGATACGCAGTATTTT.

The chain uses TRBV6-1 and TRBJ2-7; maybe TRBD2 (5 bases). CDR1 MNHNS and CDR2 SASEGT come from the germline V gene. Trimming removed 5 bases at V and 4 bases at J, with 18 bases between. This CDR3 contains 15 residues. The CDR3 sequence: CASSNPALGVYEQYF. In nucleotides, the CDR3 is TGTGCCAGCAGTAACCCTGCACTCGGGGTGTACGAGCAGTACTTC.

The DNA of the CDR3 is TGCGCCAGCAGCCAAGATAAAGGAGGGATCCTTGCAACTAATGAAAAACTGTTTTTT. Amino acid sequence: CASSQDKGGILATNEKLFF. The V call is TRBV4-1, the J call TRBJ1-4; D unresolved. Per germline, CDR1 MGHRA and CDR2 YSYEKL. Trimming shortened V by 0 bases and J by 0 bases, and 17 bases separated the two germline ends. CDR3 length equals 19 residues.

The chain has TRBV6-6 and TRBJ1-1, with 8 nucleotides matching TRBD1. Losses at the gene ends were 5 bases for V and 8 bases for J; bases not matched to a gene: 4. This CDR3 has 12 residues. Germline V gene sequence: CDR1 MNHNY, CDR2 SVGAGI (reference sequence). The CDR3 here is CASSPRQGEAFF. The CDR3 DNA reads TGTGCCAGCAGTCCCAGACAGGGGGAAGCTTTCTTT.

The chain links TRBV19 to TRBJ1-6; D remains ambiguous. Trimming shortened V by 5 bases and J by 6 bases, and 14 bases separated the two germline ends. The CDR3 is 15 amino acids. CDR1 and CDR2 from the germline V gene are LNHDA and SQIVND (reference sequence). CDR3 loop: CASSYNPSGNSPLHF. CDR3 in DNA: TGTGCCAGTAGTTACAATCCATCGGGTAATTCACCCCTCCACTTT.

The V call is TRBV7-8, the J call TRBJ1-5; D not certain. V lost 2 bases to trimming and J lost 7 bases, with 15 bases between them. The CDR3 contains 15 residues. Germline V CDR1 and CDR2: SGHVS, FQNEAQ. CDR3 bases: TGTGCCAGCAGCTTATACCCTGGGTCGGGGCAGCCCCAGCATTTT. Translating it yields CASSLYPGSGQPQHF.

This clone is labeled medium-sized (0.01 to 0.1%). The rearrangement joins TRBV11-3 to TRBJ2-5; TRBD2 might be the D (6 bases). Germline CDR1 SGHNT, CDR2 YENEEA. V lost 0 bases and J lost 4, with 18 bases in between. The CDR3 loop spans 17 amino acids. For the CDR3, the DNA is TGTGCCAGCAGCTTAGATTCCCTAGCCCCGGAGGGAGAGACCCAGTACTTC. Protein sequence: CASSLDSLAPEGETQYF.

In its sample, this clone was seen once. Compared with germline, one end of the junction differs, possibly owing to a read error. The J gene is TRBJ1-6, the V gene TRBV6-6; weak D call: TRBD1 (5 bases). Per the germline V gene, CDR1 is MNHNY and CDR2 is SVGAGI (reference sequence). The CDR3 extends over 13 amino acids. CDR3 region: CASSSGDRDPGNF. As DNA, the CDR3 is TGTGCCAGCAGTTCCGGGGACCGGGACCCCGGGAACTTT.

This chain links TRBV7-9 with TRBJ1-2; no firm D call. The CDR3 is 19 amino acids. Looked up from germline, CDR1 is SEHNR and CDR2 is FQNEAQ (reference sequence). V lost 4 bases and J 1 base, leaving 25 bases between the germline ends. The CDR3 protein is CASSSEAGSLRFGNYGYTF. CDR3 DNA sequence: TGTGCCAGCAGCTCTGAGGCGGGTAGTCTGCGTTTCGGTAACTATGGCTACACCTTC. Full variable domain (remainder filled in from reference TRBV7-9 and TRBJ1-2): DTGVSQNPRHKITKRGQNVTFRCDPISEHNRLYWYRQTLGQGPEFLTYFQNEAQLEKSRLLSDRFSAERPKGSFSTLEIQRTEQGDSAMYLCASSSEAGSLRFGNYGYTFGSGTRLTVV.

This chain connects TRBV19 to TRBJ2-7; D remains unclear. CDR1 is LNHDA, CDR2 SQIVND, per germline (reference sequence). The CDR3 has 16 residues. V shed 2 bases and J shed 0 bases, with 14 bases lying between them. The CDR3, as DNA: TGTGCCAGTAGTATAATTTTGGCAGCCAGCTCCTACGAGCAGTACTTC. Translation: CASSIILAASSYEQYF.

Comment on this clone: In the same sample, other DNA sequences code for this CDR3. The CDR3 region has the DNA TGCGCCAGCAGCCTGGAGGGACGAATGAACACTGAAGCTTTCTTT. This codes for CASSLEGRMNTEAFF. The chain couples TRBV5-1 to TRBJ1-1; possibly TRBD1 for D (5 bases). Per germline, CDR1 SGHRS and CDR2 YFSETQ. Trimming took 4 bases from V and 0 from J, leaving 13 bases between them. The CDR3 is 15 residues long.

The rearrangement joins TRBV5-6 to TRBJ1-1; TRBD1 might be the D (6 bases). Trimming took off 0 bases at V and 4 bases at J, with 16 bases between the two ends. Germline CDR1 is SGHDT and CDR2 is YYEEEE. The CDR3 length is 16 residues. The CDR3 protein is CASSLVQGLKSTEAFF. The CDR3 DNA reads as TGTGCCAGCAGCTTGGTACAGGGCCTGAAGAGCACTGAAGCTTTCTTT. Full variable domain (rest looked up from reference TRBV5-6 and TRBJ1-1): DAGVTQSPTHLIKTRGQQVTLRCSPKSGHDTVSWYQQALGQGPQFIFQYYEEEERQRGNFPDRFSGHQFPNYSSELNVNALLLGDSALYLCASSLVQGLKSTEAFFGQGTRLTVV.

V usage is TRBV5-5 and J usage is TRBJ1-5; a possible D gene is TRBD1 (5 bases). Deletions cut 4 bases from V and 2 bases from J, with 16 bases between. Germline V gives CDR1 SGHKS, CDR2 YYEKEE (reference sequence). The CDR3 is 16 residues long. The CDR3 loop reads CASSPHQGSGNQPQHF. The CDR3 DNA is TGTGCCAGCAGCCCCCATCAGGGCTCGGGCAATCAGCCCCAGCATTTT.

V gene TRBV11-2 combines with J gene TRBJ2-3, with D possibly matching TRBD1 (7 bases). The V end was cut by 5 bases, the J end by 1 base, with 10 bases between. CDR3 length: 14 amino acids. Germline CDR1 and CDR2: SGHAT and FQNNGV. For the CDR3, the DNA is TGTGCCAGCAGCCTCAGGGGGGGCACAGATACGCAGTATTTT. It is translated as CASSLRGGTDTQYF.

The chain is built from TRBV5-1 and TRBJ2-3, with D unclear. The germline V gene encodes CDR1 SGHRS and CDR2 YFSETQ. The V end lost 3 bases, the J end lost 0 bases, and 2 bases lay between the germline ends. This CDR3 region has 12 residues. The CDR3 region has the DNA TGCGCCAGCAGCTGGAGCACAGATACGCAGTATTTT. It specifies CASSWSTDTQYF.

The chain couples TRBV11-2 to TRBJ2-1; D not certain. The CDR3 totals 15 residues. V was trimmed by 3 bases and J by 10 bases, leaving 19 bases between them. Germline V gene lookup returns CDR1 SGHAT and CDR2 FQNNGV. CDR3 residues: CASSFEPSGRSEQFF. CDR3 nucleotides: TGTGCCAGCAGCTTTGAGCCCTCTGGTCGGTCCGAGCAGTTCTTC.

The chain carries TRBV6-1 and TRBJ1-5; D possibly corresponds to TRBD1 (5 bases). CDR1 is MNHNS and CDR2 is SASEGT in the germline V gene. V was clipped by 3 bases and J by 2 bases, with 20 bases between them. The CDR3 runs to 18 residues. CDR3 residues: CASSERVEGSSGNQPQHF. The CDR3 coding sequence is TGTGCCAGCAGTGAGAGGGTGGAGGGGTCGAGCGGCAATCAGCCCCAGCATTTT.

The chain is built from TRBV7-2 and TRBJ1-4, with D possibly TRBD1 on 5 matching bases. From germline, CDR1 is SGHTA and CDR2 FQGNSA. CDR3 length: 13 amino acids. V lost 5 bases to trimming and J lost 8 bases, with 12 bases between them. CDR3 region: CASSRDRDEKLFF. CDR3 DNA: TGTGCCAGCAGCCGAGACAGAGACGAAAAACTGTTTTTT.

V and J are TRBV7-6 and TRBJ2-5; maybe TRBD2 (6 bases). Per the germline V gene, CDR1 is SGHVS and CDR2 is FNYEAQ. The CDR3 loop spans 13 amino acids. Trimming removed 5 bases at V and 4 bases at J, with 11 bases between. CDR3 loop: CASSPQTRETQYF. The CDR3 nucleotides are TGTGCCAGCAGCCCCCAGACTAGAGAGACCCAGTACTTC.

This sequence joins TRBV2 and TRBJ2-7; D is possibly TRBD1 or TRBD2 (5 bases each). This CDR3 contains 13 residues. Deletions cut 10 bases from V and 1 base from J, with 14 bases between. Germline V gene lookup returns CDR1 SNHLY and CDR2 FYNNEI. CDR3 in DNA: TGTGCCATCCACGGGACGGATTCCTACGAGCAGTACTTC. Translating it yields CAIHGTDSYEQYF.

The CDR3 sequence: CSVERQEVLTDTQYF. CDR3 bases: TGCAGCGTTGAGAGACAGGAAGTCCTAACAGATACGCAGTATTTT. This chain uses TRBV29-1 with TRBJ2-3; the D gene is possibly TRBD1 (6 bases). Germline CDR1 SQVTM, CDR2 ANQGSEA. The CDR3 covers 15 residues. The V end lost 3 bases, the J end lost 3 bases, and 16 bases lay between the germline ends.

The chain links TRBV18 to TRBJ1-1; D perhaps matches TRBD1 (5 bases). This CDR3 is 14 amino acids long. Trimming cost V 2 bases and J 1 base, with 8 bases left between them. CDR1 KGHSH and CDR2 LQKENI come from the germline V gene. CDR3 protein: CASSPSTGNTEAFF. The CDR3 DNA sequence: TGTGCCAGCTCACCAAGCACAGGGAACACTGAAGCTTTCTTT.